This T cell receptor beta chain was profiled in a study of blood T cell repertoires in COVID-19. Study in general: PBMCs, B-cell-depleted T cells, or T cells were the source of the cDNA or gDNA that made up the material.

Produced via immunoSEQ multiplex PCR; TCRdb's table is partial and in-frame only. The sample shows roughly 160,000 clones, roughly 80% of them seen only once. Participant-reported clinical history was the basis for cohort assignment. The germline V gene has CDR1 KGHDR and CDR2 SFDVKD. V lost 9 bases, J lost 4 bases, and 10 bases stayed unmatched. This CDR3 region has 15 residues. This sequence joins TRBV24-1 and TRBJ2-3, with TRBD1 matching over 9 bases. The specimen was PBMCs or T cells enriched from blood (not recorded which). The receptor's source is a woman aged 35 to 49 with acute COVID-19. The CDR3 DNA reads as TGTGCCACCTCCCATCGGGACAGGGTATCAGATACGCAGTATTTT. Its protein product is CATSHRDRVSDTQYF.